Following are 13 T cell receptor beta chains from one sample sequenced in a study of blood T cell repertoires in COVID-19 (TCRdb year 2020). Receptor amplification or capture employed the immunoSEQ multiplex PCR assay. The clones in this table, taken by TCRdb from immuneACCESS, are in-frame only. Not every clone is retained; where verified, under half of the shortfall comes from an unresolved V gene, and the cause of the rest is unknown. This sample lists roughly 35,000 clones; roughly 80% were detected once. Of the sample, 16% falls within the top ten clones. Sample: peripheral blood. All receptors come from a man aged 65 to 85 with acute or convalescent COVID-19.

The chain is built from TRBV18 and TRBJ1-2; 9 bases map to TRBD1. With V trimmed by 1 base and J by 2 bases, 5 bases remained unmatched. Germline values: CDR1 KGHSH, CDR2 LQKENI. There are 16 residues in the CDR3. Here the CDR3 reads CASSPLPGQGNYGYTF. CDR3 coding DNA: TGTGCCAGCTCACCACTCCCGGGACAGGGCAACTATGGCTACACCTTC.

This clone was counted between two and nine times. This rearrangement joins TRBV19 to TRBJ1-2; possible D gene TRBD1, 5 bases. Trimming cost V 4 bases and J 6 bases, with 21 bases left between them. The length of the CDR3 is 16 residues. From germline, CDR1 is LNHDA and CDR2 SQIVND (reference sequence). The CDR3 sequence: CASSRKDSGGADGYTF. CDR3 sequence (DNA): TGTGCCAGTAGTAGGAAGGATTCTGGAGGGGCCGATGGCTACACCTTC.

This clone was detected only a few times. The rearrangement uses TRBV7-9 and TRBJ1-4; TRBD1 agrees at 7 bases. Trimming at V came to 5 bases and at J to 2 bases, leaving 2 bases not matched to a gene. The CDR3 is 14 residues long. Germline values: CDR1 SEHNR, CDR2 FQNEAQ (reference sequence). In nucleotides, the CDR3 is TGTGCCAGCAGCGTCAGGGGGACTAATGAAAAACTGTTTTTT. This codes for CASSVRGTNEKLFF.

This clone was observed a single time. The chain carries TRBV29-1 and TRBJ2-1; D call uncertain. The CDR3 spans 12 residues. The V gene's germline CDR1 is SQVTM and CDR2 ANQGSEA. V was clipped by 3 bases and J by 6 bases, with 9 bases between them. CDR3 DNA sequence: TGCAGCGTTGATAGTTCTATCAATGAGCAGTTCTTC. This encodes CSVDSSINEQFF.

As DNA, the CDR3 is TGTGCCAGCTCACCGGGGGCGGTGGAGACCCAGTACTTC. This translates into CASSPGAVETQYF. This rearrangement joins TRBV18 to TRBJ2-5, with D perhaps TRBD1 (6 bases). The CDR3 consists of 13 residues. Deletions cut 3 bases from V and 5 bases from J, with 10 bases between. The V gene's germline CDR1 is KGHSH and CDR2 LQKENI.

The chain joins TRBV5-1 to TRBJ2-7; D ambiguous. Germline loops: CDR1 SGHRS, CDR2 YFSETQ. CDR3 length equals 12 residues. Between the trimmed V and J ends, which lost 5 bases and 0 bases, there was a span of 6 bases. The CDR3 sequence is CASSRNSYEQYF. In nucleotides, the CDR3 is TGCGCCAGCAGTCGTAACTCCTACGAGCAGTACTTC.

The CDR3 DNA follows: TGTGCCAGCAGCGCCCGGGACAGGGTGGTCAATGAGCAGTTCTTC. This sequence encodes CASSARDRVVNEQFF. The V and J genes are TRBV5-4 and TRBJ2-1; 9 bases agree with TRBD1. The trim removed 4 bases at V and 6 bases at J, leaving 8 bases unmatched. Germline V gene sequence: CDR1 SGHNT, CDR2 YYREEE (reference sequence). This CDR3 is built from 15 residues. Drawing the rest from reference TRBV5-4 and TRBJ2-1, the complete variable domain is ETGVTQSPTHLIKTRGQQVTLRCSSQSGHNTVSWYQQALGQGPQFIFQYYREEENGRGNFPPRFSGLQFPNYSSELNVNALELDDSALYLCASSARDRVVNEQFFGPGTRLTVL.

The chain has TRBV19 and TRBJ2-5, with D tentatively TRBD1 (6 bases). Germline CDR1 LNHDA, CDR2 SQIVND (reference sequence). This CDR3 is built from 15 residues. The V end lost 6 bases, the J end lost 2 bases, and 16 bases lay between the germline ends. This CDR3 is CASSQPGTLQETQYF. The CDR3 DNA reads TGTGCCAGTAGCCAGCCCGGGACACTACAAGAGACCCAGTACTTC.

The chain carries TRBV5-1 and TRBJ1-6; D not certain. This CDR3 contains 16 residues. The germline CDR1 and CDR2 sequences are SGHRS and YFSETQ. V lost 0 bases, J lost 5 bases, and 12 bases lay in between. The CDR3 loop is CASSLAGPPNNSPLHF. CDR3 nucleotide sequence: TGCGCCAGCAGCTTGGCCGGTCCTCCCAATAATTCACCCCTCCACTTT.

The chain recombines TRBV7-9 with TRBJ1-6; TRBD1 aligns across 11 bases. The CDR3 loop spans 14 amino acids. The junction had 3 bases not matched to a gene; V was cut back by 4 bases and J by 10 bases. CDR1 is SEHNR and CDR2 is FQNEAQ in the germline V gene (reference sequence). The chain's CDR3 is CASSWTGGESPLHF. The CDR3 coding sequence is TGTGCCAGCAGCTGGACAGGGGGCGAGTCACCCCTCCACTTT.

The chain carries TRBV10-3 and TRBJ1-5, with 9 bases identical to TRBD1. Losses at the gene ends were 0 bases for V and 7 bases for J; bases not matched to a gene: 13. The germline gives CDR1 ENHRY, CDR2 SYGVKD. The CDR3 has 18 residues. CDR3 sequence reads: CAISESGIGGQGRQPQHF. The CDR3 DNA reads as TGTGCCATCAGTGAGTCAGGTATAGGGGGACAGGGAAGACAGCCCCAGCATTTT.

The CDR3 protein is CASSVETSLNEQFF. The CDR3 DNA reads TGTGCCAGCAGCGTGGAGACTAGTCTGAATGAGCAGTTCTTC. This chain uses TRBV9 with TRBJ2-1; D may be TRBD2 (6 bases). In germline, CDR1 is SGDLS, CDR2 YYNGEE. This CDR3 comprises 14 residues. Trimming removed 2 bases at V and 7 bases at J, with 13 bases between.

This chain joins TRBV5-4 and TRBJ2-2; tentatively, D is TRBD2 (5 bases). Trimming cost V 0 bases and J 1 base, with 7 bases left between them. CDR1 is SGHNT, CDR2 YYREEE, per germline (reference sequence). The CDR3 loop spans 15 amino acids. DNA of the CDR3: TGTGCCAGCAGCTTGGATGGAGGGAACACCGGGGAGCTGTTTTTT. Its translation is CASSLDGGNTGELFF.